This T cell receptor (beta chain) was recovered during a study of cytomegalovirus exposure and HLA in healthy donors. Whole-study results and caveats: In vitro data verified a few CMV-associated chains as specific for CMV antigens.

PCR involved 60 Vbeta and 13 Jbeta primers. Some clones are missing from TCRdb's copy, which holds only in-frame ones; the method was immunoSEQ multiplex PCR. Of under 70,000 clones in the sample, roughly 70% are singletons; the top ten hold approximately 30%. With respect to this clone: Its cognate antigen is unknown.

The germline gives CDR1 SGHNT, CDR2 YYREEE (reference sequence). Trimming took 6 bases from V and 1 from J, leaving 10 bases between them. CDR3 size: 13 residues. This receptor was taken from a man aged 35-49 years in good health and CMV-seropositive. Input material: PBMCs. The chain has TRBV5-4 and TRBJ1-2, with D tentatively TRBD1 (5 bases). The CDR3 is CASNGGGNYGYTF. The DNA of the CDR3 is TGTGCCAGCAACGGGGGAGGTAACTATGGCTACACCTTC. Filled out from reference TRBV5-4 and TRBJ1-2, the complete variable domain reads ETGVTQSPTHLIKTRGQQVTLRCSSQSGHNTVSWYQQALGQGPQFIFQYYREEENGRGNFPPRFSGLQFPNYSSELNVNALELDDSALYLCASNGGGNYGYTFGSGTRLTVV.